The rows below give T cell receptor beta chains drawn from one sample of a study of breast tumors, draining lymph nodes, adjacent tissues. TCRdb independently ran MiXCR on the multiplex PCR reads; one entry per CDR3 protein. The sample shows roughly 49,000 distinct CDR3 sequences, roughly 39% of them seen only once. The sequenced material came from breast tumor tissue. Every receptor here comes from a female donor with breast cancer. Some clones in this sample may be carry-over from other donors' samples. Each CDR3 is given with its conserved first and last residue. Fields, in order: V gene, clone size, J gene, D gene, CDR3 DNA, CDR3 protein. D genes are given only for firm matches. The size entry is marked missing in some rows and otherwise reads once, few, many or a size class.

TRBV9	few	TRBJ2-1	NA	TGTGCCAGCAGTGCTGAGGACAGTTACAATGAGCAGTTCTTC	CASSAEDSYNEQFF
TRBV18	many	TRBJ2-7	NA	TGTGCCAGCTCACCAGACAGGGAGGTCAACGAGCAGTACTTC	CASSPDREVNEQYF
TRBV7-2	NA	TRBJ2-2	NA	TGTGCCAGCAGCTTATTAGCAGTGAACACCGGGGAGCTGTTTTTT	CASSLLAVNTGELFF
TRBV9	NA	TRBJ2-1	TRBD2	TGTGCCAGCAGCCCAGAACTAGCGGGAGGTCCCAATGAGCAGTTCTTC	CASSPELAGGPNEQFF
TRBV19	many	TRBJ1-2	NA	TGTGCCAGTTCAGCGGGGAGGAACTATGGCTACACCTTC	CASSAGRNYGYTF
TRBV5-8	many	TRBJ2-5	NA	TGTGCCAGCAGCTTGGGGACAGCGGGCGCAGAGACCCAGTACTTC	CASSLGTAGAETQYF
TRBV6-2/TRBV6-3	few	TRBJ2-3	TRBD2	TGTGCCAGCAGCCGGGGGGAAACAGATACGCAGTATTTT	CASSRGETDTQYF
TRBV5-4	NA	TRBJ2-1	TRBD2	TGTGCCAGCAGCTTGGGGTCTAGCGGAGGCCAAAATGAGCAGTTCTTC	CASSLGSSGGQNEQFF
TRBV29-1	many	TRBJ1-1	NA	TGCAGCGCAATGGGTGGGAGATGGGAAACTGAAGCTTTCTTT	CSAMGGRWETEAFF
TRBV4-3	many	TRBJ2-5	NA	TGCGCCAGCAGCCACCACTTAATGAGGCGTGAGACCCAGTACTTC	CASSHHLMRRETQYF
TRBV20-1	many	TRBJ2-3	TRBD2	TGCAGTGCTAGAATAACTAGCGGGAGTGTTACGCAGTATTTT	CSARITSGSVTQYF
TRBV9	many	TRBJ2-7	NA	TGTGCCAGCAGCGTAGTCCAGGCCGGTGAGCAGTACTTC	CASSVVQAGEQYF
TRBV7-3	many	TRBJ2-3	TRBD2	TGTGCCAGCAGCTCCGGGACTAGCGGGAGTAGCACGCAGTATTTT	CASSSGTSGSSTQYF
TRBV6-5	many	TRBJ2-5	NA	TGTGCCAGCAGCCACCGGTCGACAGCCCAGTACTTC	CASSHRSTAQYF
TRBV4-3	NA	TRBJ2-2	TRBD2	TGCGCCAGCAGCGTTAGCGGGAGCACCGGGGAGCTGTTTTTT	CASSVSGSTGELFF
TRBV25-1	many	TRBJ1-3	NA	TGTGCCAGCACTCCCCTCGGTCAAGTCTCTGGAAACACCATATATTTT	CASTPLGQVSGNTIYF
TRBV7-9	NA	TRBJ2-3	TRBD2	TGTGCCAGCAGCCCCAGACTAGCGGAGGCACGGGGCACAGATACGCAGTATTTT	CASSPRLAEARGTDTQYF
TRBV13	NA	TRBJ1-2	NA	TGTGCCAGCAGCTTAGGCGCAAGGGAGAGCTATGGCTACACCTTC	CASSLGARESYGYTF
TRBV20-1	NA	TRBJ2-1	TRBD2	TGCAGTGCTCAACGTGGGACTAGCGGGATTGTTTTGAATGAGCAGTTCTTC	CSAQRGTSGIVLNEQFF
TRBV7-8	many	TRBJ2-7	NA	TGTGCCAGCAGCCCGACCAGGGACGCCGAGCAGTACTTC	CASSPTRDAEQYF
TRBV9	NA	TRBJ2-2	NA	TGTGCCAGCAGCCCCGACTCTGGGGAGCTGTTTTTT	CASSPDSGELFF
TRBV5-1	NA	TRBJ1-2	TRBD1	TGCGCCAGCAGATCGGACAGGGGGCAAGATGGCTACGCCTTC	CASRSDRGQDGYAF
TRBV12-3/TRBV12-4	NA	TRBJ1-2	NA	TGTGCCAGCAGCCATTTTCCCACAGGGAGGTCAAGCGGCTACACCTTC	CASSHFPTGRSSGYTF
TRBV7-2	many	TRBJ1-2	NA	TGTGCCAGCAGCGTCTCGACTACAGGGACCTATGGCTACACCTTC	CASSVSTTGTYGYTF
TRBV2	once	TRBJ2-5	NA	TGTGCCAGCAGTGAATGGCTGAACTCTGGGGAGACCCAGTACTTC	CASSEWLNSGETQYF
TRBV7-2	many	TRBJ2-5	NA	TGTGCCAGCAGCTTAGACAGGGCCGAGACCCAGTACTTC	CASSLDRAETQYF
TRBV3-1	many	TRBJ2-3	NA	TGTGCCAGCAGCCAACGGGGAGATACGCAGTATTTT	CASSQRGDTQYF
TRBV6-2/TRBV6-3	few	TRBJ2-7	NA	TGTGCCATCAATCTCGCGGGCTCCTACGAGCAGTACTTC	CAINLAGSYEQYF
TRBV15	NA	TRBJ2-7	TRBD2	TGTGCCACCAGCAGGAGGAGCGGGGAAATAAACGAGCAATACTTC	CATSRRSGEINEQYF
TRBV19	many	TRBJ2-1	NA	TGTGCCAGTAAGCCTCAACTTTCGTACAATGAGCAGTTCTTC	CASKPQLSYNEQFF
TRBV10-2	NA	TRBJ2-3	TRBD2	TGCGCCAGCAGTATAGCGGGAGGTTCGGCCAATGAGCAGTATTTT	CASSIAGGSANEQYF
TRBV7-2	many	TRBJ2-5	TRBD2	TGTGCCAGCAGCACAGGGACTAGCGGGGCTCCCTTTCAAGAGACCCAGTACTTC	CASSTGTSGAPFQETQYF
TRBV12-3/TRBV12-4	few	TRBJ1-1	TRBD1	TGTGCCAGCAGCTCCGACAGGGCCCTCATGAACACTGAAGCTTTCTTT	CASSSDRALMNTEAFF
TRBV7-9	NA	TRBJ2-5	TRBD2	TGTGCCAGCAGCCCACTACTAGCGGAACAAGAGACCCAGTACTTC	CASSPLLAEQETQYF
TRBV20-1	many	TRBJ1-5	NA	TGCAGTGCTAGGGGGGGATCGGGCAATCAGCCCCAGCATTTT	CSARGGSGNQPQHF
TRBV7-9	NA	TRBJ2-1	TRBD2	TGTGCCAGCAGCACACTAGCGGGAGGGTACAATGAGCAGTTCTTC	CASSTLAGGYNEQFF
TRBV6-5	many	TRBJ2-1	NA	TGTGCCAGCAGTCTCGACAATAGAGTGATTAATGAGCAGTTCTTC	CASSLDNRVINEQFF
TRBV15	NA	TRBJ2-3	TRBD1	TGTGCCACCAGCAGCGCGGGACAGGTCACAGATACGCAGTATTTT	CATSSAGQVTDTQYF
TRBV6-1	many	TRBJ1-5	NA	TGTGCCAGCAGTGAACCGACAGGTTTAGGTCCCCAGCATTTT	CASSEPTGLGPQHF
TRBV15	many	TRBJ2-1	NA	TGTGCCACCAGCAGTCAACGGGGGTACAATGAGCAGTTCTTC	CATSSQRGYNEQFF
TRBV19	few	TRBJ1-5	NA	TGTGCCAGTAGTATGGGTGACAGCTATCAGCCCCAGCATTTT	CASSMGDSYQPQHF
TRBV7-8	NA	TRBJ1-6	NA	TGTGCCAGCAGCAAGGAAGCAGGGTATTCACCCCTCCACTTT	CASSKEAGYSPLHF
TRBV4-2	many	TRBJ2-7	NA	TGTGCCAGCAGCCAAGCCGTGGGGGATTCCTACGAGCAGTACTTC	CASSQAVGDSYEQYF
TRBV7-2	NA	TRBJ2-2	TRBD2	TGTGCCAGCAGCTTAGACGGGGGGGGCCTAAAACGACTAGCGAGTTATATGAACACCGGGGAGCTGTTTTTT	CASSLDGGGLKRLASYMNTGELFF
TRBV7-6	NA	TRBJ1-6	TRBD1	TGTGCCGGCGGCTTAGGACAGGCCAATTCACCCCTCCACTTT	CAGGLGQANSPLHF
TRBV25-1	many	TRBJ1-6	NA	TGTGCCAGCAGCCACAGTGGAAATTCACCCCTCCACTTT	CASSHSGNSPLHF
TRBV5-1	many	TRBJ1-2	TRBD1	TGCGCCAGCAGCCCGACACCCGGACAGGGCTATGGCTACGCCTTC	CASSPTPGQGYGYAF
TRBV7-3	NA	TRBJ1-1	TRBD1	TGTGCCAGCAGCTTACAGGGGGTGTTGAACACTGGAGCTTTCTTT	CASSLQGVLNTGAFF
TRBV11-3	many	TRBJ2-7	TRBD1	TGTGCCAGCAGCGACAGGGGGCGGGAGCAGTACTTC	CASSDRGREQYF
TRBV19	many	TRBJ2-2	NA	TGTGCCAGTAAGGTCATGGGGACCGGGGAGCTGTTTTTT	CASKVMGTGELFF
TRBV20-1	NA	TRBJ1-5	TRBD1	TGCAGTGCTACTGGGACAGAAGGAGGCAATCAGCCCCAGCATTTT	CSATGTEGGNQPQHF
TRBV7-2	NA	TRBJ2-1	TRBD1	TGTGCCAGCAGCGCAGGCGGGACAGGGAAGGGTGAGCAGTTCTTC	CASSAGGTGKGEQFF
TRBV7-8	many	TRBJ2-2	NA	TGTGCCAGCAGCTTTGAGGGAAATACCCGGGAGCTGTTTTTT	CASSFEGNTRELFF
TRBV7-2	once	TRBJ2-5	TRBD2	TGTGCCAGCATCGCGGGGGGTACCGGGACCCAGTACTTC	CASIAGGTGTQYF